This T cell receptor beta chain is from a study of OX40 agonist ivuxolimab in advanced cancers. On the study more broadly: Dose-escalation patients suffered from hepatocellular carcinoma, melanoma, renal cell or head and neck cancer. Around 40% of patients had received prior checkpoint inhibitor therapy.

Germline assignment: CDR1 SGHNT and CDR2 YENEEA. The CDR3 extends over 13 amino acids. Between the trimmed V and J ends, which lost 5 bases and 3 bases, there was a span of 10 bases. A history of autoimmune disease or systemic immunosuppression excluded patients. Assay: immunoSEQ multiplex PCR; the TCRdb copy retains only in-frame clones and omits some. The table includes roughly 35,000 clones, about 81% detected once. This clonotype was obtained from an adult with an advanced solid tumor such as melanoma, head and neck, liver or kidney cancer. This chain uses TRBV11-3 with TRBJ2-5; D gene ambiguous. The sample was CD4+ or CD8+ T cells sorted from blood, taken in a trial of the OX40 agonist ivuxolimab. The DNA for the CDR3 is TGTGCCAGCAGCCTTGACAATAAAGAGACCCAGTACTTC. This codes for CASSLDNKETQYF.